The 30 T cell receptor beta chains presented below share a single source sample, sequenced in a study of neurological immune-mediated disorders (dated by TCRdb to between 2019 and 2020). The receptor library was made with 5' RACE. The instrument was an Illumina HiSeq 2500. TCRdb itself trimmed the public reads at Q25 with fastp, ran MiXCR and retained productive beta chains. Entries that share a CDR3 protein sequence are merged under the most common genes and DNA. Recorded for this sample are fewer than 55,000 distinct CDR3 sequences; about 6.3% of them occurred a single time. About 0.54% of the sample goes to the ten largest clones. Input material: CD4+ T cells from blood. All receptors come from a woman between 35 and 50 years old in good health.

This clonotype was counted ten times or more. The J gene is TRBJ1-3, the V gene TRBV5-1; 9 nucleotides align to TRBD1. CDR3 length equals 17 residues. After removal of 0 bases from V and 0 bases from J, the junction contained 4 bases not matched to a gene. CDR1 SGHRS and CDR2 YFSETQ come from the germline V gene. The CDR3 bases are TGCGCCAGCAGCTTGGCTGGGACAGGGAGCTCTGGAAACACCATATATTTT. Amino acids: CASSLAGTGSSGNTIYF.

This clonotype was counted at least ten times. This chain uses TRBV15 with TRBJ2-7; D is possibly TRBD1 or TRBD2 (5 bases each). The germline V gene encodes CDR1 LNHNV and CDR2 YYDKDF (reference sequence). V shed 5 bases and J shed 3 bases, with 14 bases lying between them. The CDR3 is 14 residues long. CDR3: CATSGRDGGYEQYF. The CDR3 bases are TGTGCCACCAGCGGCCGGGACGGAGGCTACGAGCAGTACTTC.

This clonotype was recorded at least ten times. The chain uses TRBV20-1 and TRBJ2-5; 7 nucleotides align to TRBD2. The CDR3 totals 15 residues. Germline-derived CDR1 and CDR2 are DFQATT and SNEGSKA (reference sequence). Trimming at V came to 3 bases and at J to 5 bases, leaving 12 bases not matched to a gene. CDR3 residues: CSASRVAGVIETQYF. CDR3 DNA sequence: TGCAGTGCTAGTCGTGTGGCGGGAGTTATTGAGACCCAGTACTTC.

The chain has TRBV19 and TRBJ2-7; TRBD2 is a possible D gene (5 bases). V was shortened by 1 base and J by 0 bases, with 10 bases between the two germline ends. Per germline, CDR1 LNHDA and CDR2 SQIVND (reference sequence). The CDR3 is 15 residues long. In nucleotides, the CDR3 is TGTGCCAGTAGTATAGCGGGGAGCCTCTCCTACGAGCAGTACTTC. This encodes CASSIAGSLSYEQYF.

This clonotype was recorded at least ten times. CDR3 sequence: CSVRTSGNTGELFF. DNA of the CDR3: TGCAGCGTTCGGACTAGCGGGAACACCGGGGAGCTGTTTTTT. The rearrangement links TRBV29-1 to TRBJ2-2; TRBD2 matches 10 bases. Germline V lookup: CDR1 SQVTM, CDR2 ANQGSEA. The CDR3 covers 14 residues. With V trimmed by 5 bases and J by 1 base, 1 base remained unmatched.

This clonotype showed up many times. J is TRBJ2-1 and V is TRBV5-5; 12 bases are a match to TRBD2. The V and J ends lost 0 bases and 3 bases, in that order; junction bases with no gene match: 1. The germline CDR1 and CDR2 sequences are SGHKS and YYEKEE (reference sequence). The CDR3 totals 16 residues. The CDR3 loop reads CASSLGLAGDYNEQFF. The CDR3 nucleotides read TGTGCCAGCAGCTTGGGACTAGCGGGAGACTACAATGAGCAGTTCTTC.

This clonotype was detected many times. V usage is TRBV28 and J usage is TRBJ2-2, with 9 nucleotides matching TRBD2. The trim removed 3 bases at V and 1 base at J, leaving 12 bases unmatched. The germline V gene has CDR1 MDHEN and CDR2 SYDVKM. The CDR3 runs to 19 residues. The CDR3 loop is CASSLARRGLAKNTGELFF. In nucleotides, the CDR3 is TGTGCCAGCAGTTTGGCTCGGAGGGGACTAGCAAAGAACACCGGGGAGCTGTTTTTT.

On this clonotype itself: It is likely a read error, because the conserved phenylalanine at the end of the CDR3 is missing. V gene TRBV20-1 combines with J gene TRBJ1-1; D gene uncertain. The germline V gene has CDR1 DFQATT and CDR2 SNEGSKA (reference sequence). This CDR3 is 12 amino acids long. CDR3 bases: TGCAATGCTGCCCAAGACCCGCTTGAGGCTTTCTCT. Encoded protein: CNAAQDPLEAFS.

Many counts were recorded for this clonotype. The rearrangement links TRBV7-3 to TRBJ2-2, with no clear D. There are 17 residues in the CDR3. The germline V gene has CDR1 SGHTA and CDR2 FQGTGA. V lost 3 bases and J lost 2, with 16 bases in between. The CDR3 reads CASSFGVTALNTGELFF. For the CDR3, the DNA is TGTGCCAGCAGCTTCGGAGTCACTGCTCTCAACACCGGGGAGCTGTTTTTT.

Ten or more counts support this clonotype. The chain links TRBV15 to TRBJ2-5; D tentatively reads TRBD1 or TRBD2 (6 bases each). This CDR3 comprises 13 residues. Germline V gives CDR1 LNHNV, CDR2 YYDKDF (reference sequence). The germline V and J ends were trimmed by 0 bases and 14 bases, with 16 bases remaining between them. DNA of the CDR3: TGTGCCACCAGCAGAGATGCCCGAGGGGGGCTCTACTTC. This translates into CATSRDARGGLYF.

In its sample, this clonotype was seen many times. V gene TRBV20-1 combines with J gene TRBJ2-1, with TRBD2 matching over 13 bases. The V segment lost 3 bases and the J segment 9 bases; nucleotides outside the gene matches: 8. Germline CDR1 is DFQATT and CDR2 is SNEGSKA (reference sequence). The CDR3 is made up of 15 amino acids. CDR3 coding DNA: TGCAGTGCTAGGAGTTGGACTAGCGGGAGCACTGAGCAGTTCTTC. Protein: CSARSWTSGSTEQFF.

This clonotype was counted many times. The chain recombines TRBV7-2 with TRBJ2-1; a possible D gene is TRBD2 (5 bases). CDR3 length equals 17 residues. Per germline, CDR1 SGHTA and CDR2 FQGNSA. The V end lost 5 bases, the J end lost 2 bases, and 19 bases lay between the germline ends. DNA for the CDR3: TGTGCCAGCAGCCGCCGTCCGGGATCCCCTCCCTACAATGAGCAGTTCTTC. Amino acid sequence: CASSRRPGSPPYNEQFF.

In this sample, this clonotype turned up many times. The V gene is TRBV7-8, the J gene TRBJ1-4; D ambiguous. The V end lost 4 bases, the J end lost 2 bases, and 5 bases lay between the germline ends. The CDR3 has 13 amino acids. Germline V gene sequence: CDR1 SGHVS, CDR2 FQNEAQ. The CDR3 sequence: CASSSRTNEKLFF. Here the CDR3 DNA reads TGTGCCAGCAGCTCGAGGACTAATGAAAAACTGTTTTTT.

The table lists this clonotype with many counts. The chain employs TRBV15 and TRBJ1-5; D not resolved. There are 15 residues in the CDR3. The ends were cut back, 0 bases at V and 7 bases at J, with 13 bases in the middle. The germline V gene has CDR1 LNHNV and CDR2 YYDKDF (reference sequence). As DNA, the CDR3 is TGTGCCACCAGCAGAGATCTATTGGTGGGCCAGCCCCAGCATTTT. Translating gives CATSRDLLVGQPQHF. The full variable domain, with the rest looked up from reference TRBV15 and TRBJ1-5, is DAMVIQNPRYQVTQFGKPVTLSCSQTLNHNVMYWYQQKSSQAPKLLFHYYDKDFNNEADTPDNFQSRRPNTSFCFLDIRSPGLGDTAMYLCATSRDLLVGQPQHFGDGTRLSIL.

This clonotype has a count of ten or more. CDR3 DNA: TGTGCCAGCAGCACCCCACTAGCCCACTCCTACGAGCAGTACTTC. It codes for CASSTPLAHSYEQYF. V is TRBV5-5 and J is TRBJ2-7, with D possibly matching TRBD2 (6 bases). Germline CDR1 and CDR2: SGHKS and YYEKEE (reference sequence). Trimming pared 4 bases from V and 0 bases from J, leaving 14 bases between. CDR3 length: 15 amino acids.

At least ten counts were recorded for this clonotype. V usage is TRBV7-2 and J usage is TRBJ1-5, with D hard to call. V gave up 7 bases and J gave up 10 bases, with 17 bases separating them. The CDR3 spans 13 residues. CDR1 and CDR2 (germline): SGHTA, FQGNSA. DNA of the CDR3: TGTGCCAGCAATGAGGACGGCATCGGCCCCCAGCATTTT. This gives the protein CASNEDGIGPQHF.

CDR3 loop: CASSVGGTTDTQYF. CDR3 in DNA: TGTGCCAGCAGCGTAGGAGGGACCACAGATACGCAGTATTTT. The rearrangement joins TRBV9 to TRBJ2-3; D tentatively reads TRBD1 or TRBD2 (5 bases each). The CDR3 has 14 amino acids. Germline assignment: CDR1 SGDLS and CDR2 YYNGEE. V was shortened by 0 bases and J by 2 bases, with 7 bases between the two germline ends.

This clonotype was counted at least ten times. V is TRBV14 and J is TRBJ2-7; D might be TRBD1 or TRBD2, each matching 5 bases. The ends were cut back, 2 bases at V and 5 bases at J, with 13 bases in the middle. CDR3 length: 14 residues. The germline gives CDR1 SGHDN, CDR2 FVKESK. For the CDR3, the DNA is TGTGCCAGCAGCCAAACCCCCCTGGGGGACGAGCAGTACTTC. It is translated as CASSQTPLGDEQYF.

This clonotype has ten or more counts. The genes are TRBV29-1 and TRBJ2-7; D uncertain. The CDR3 runs to 12 residues. Trimming took 4 bases from V and 6 from J, leaving 13 bases between them. CDR1 and CDR2 from the germline V gene are SQVTM and ANQGSEA. The chain's CDR3 is CSVGGSWVEQYF. The CDR3 bases are TGCAGCGTTGGAGGTAGCTGGGTCGAGCAGTACTTC.

This clonotype occurred many times. The chain joins TRBV7-3 to TRBJ1-2, with 9 nucleotides matching TRBD1. With 5 bases clipped from V and 4 bases from J, the junction kept 11 bases outside the gene matches. This CDR3 region has 16 residues. Looked up from germline, CDR1 is SGHTA and CDR2 is FQGTGA. In DNA, the CDR3 is TGTGCCAGCAGCCAAAGGCCGGGACAGGGCATCTATGGCTACACCTTC. As protein: CASSQRPGQGIYGYTF.

This rearrangement joins TRBV7-6 to TRBJ2-3; TRBD2 agrees at 7 bases. The CDR3 loop spans 15 amino acids. Per germline, CDR1 SGHVS and CDR2 FNYEAQ. V lost 4 bases to trimming and J lost 5 bases; unmatched junction nucleotides: 9. Here the CDR3 DNA reads TGTGCCAGCAGCTCTACGGGAGTAGCGGGAGATACGCAGTATTTT. It specifies CASSSTGVAGDTQYF.

This clonotype has at least ten counts. The gene calls are TRBV7-2 and TRBJ2-3; the D is unclear. V lost 5 bases and J 4 bases, leaving 16 bases between the germline ends. The CDR3 totals 15 residues. The germline CDR1 and CDR2 sequences are SGHTA and FQGNSA. The CDR3 spells CASSPASRAPDTQYF. For the CDR3, the DNA is TGTGCCAGCAGCCCGGCCAGCAGAGCCCCAGATACGCAGTATTTT.

This clonotype was detected many times. This chain links TRBV5-1 with TRBJ2-1; D may be TRBD2 (6 bases). CDR3 length: 13 residues. Germline CDR1 is SGHRS and CDR2 is YFSETQ. The V and J ends lost 8 bases and 4 bases respectively, with 13 bases between them. The CDR3, as DNA: TGCGCCAGTTCGGGAGTTCGGTACAATGAGCAGTTCTTC. Protein product: CASSGVRYNEQFF.

This clonotype has ten or more counts. The rearrangement links TRBV20-1 to TRBJ2-5, with 10 bases lining up with TRBD2. The CDR3 totals 16 residues. Trimming at V came to 6 bases and at J to 4 bases, leaving 14 bases not matched to a gene. Per germline, CDR1 DFQATT and CDR2 SNEGSKA (reference sequence). This CDR3 reads CSAPLAGGSLIETQYF. CDR3 nucleotides: TGCAGTGCGCCATTAGCGGGAGGCTCGCTCATAGAGACCCAGTACTTC.

This clonotype came up many times. V and J are TRBV7-9 and TRBJ2-2; no reliable D call. The CDR3 totals 13 residues. CDR1 is SEHNR and CDR2 is FQNEAQ in the germline V gene (reference sequence). The V end lost 5 bases, the J end lost 0 bases, and 4 bases lay between the germline ends. This chain's CDR3 is CASSQTNTGELFF. The CDR3 DNA reads as TGTGCCAGCAGCCAGACGAACACCGGGGAGCTGTTTTTT.

This clonotype was observed many times. V usage is TRBV15 and J usage is TRBJ2-5; D is perhaps TRBD1 (5 bases). Germline values: CDR1 LNHNV, CDR2 YYDKDF (reference sequence). The CDR3 is 13 residues long. Trimming pared 5 bases from V and 3 bases from J, leaving 10 bases between. The chain's CDR3 is CATSFQGEETQYF. Written as DNA, the CDR3 is TGTGCCACCAGCTTCCAAGGGGAAGAGACCCAGTACTTC.

There are many counts of this clonotype. The V call is TRBV6-2 or TRBV6-3, the J call TRBJ2-1, with unresolved D. The CDR3 contains 12 residues. Germline values: CDR1 MNHEY, CDR2 SVGEGT. The germline V and J ends were trimmed by 0 bases and 4 bases, with 1 base remaining between them. The CDR3 bases are TGTGCCAGCAGTTACTCATACAATGAGCAGTTCTTC. It specifies CASSYSYNEQFF.

This clonotype was counted ten times or more. This chain joins TRBV27 and TRBJ2-3; 12 bases map to TRBD2. V was pared by 0 bases and J by 7 bases, with 8 bases of the junction left unmatched. There are 17 residues in the CDR3. Germline CDR1 is MNHEY and CDR2 is SMNVEV (reference sequence). The CDR3 DNA reads TGTGCCAGCAGTTTATCCCCGACTAGCGGGAGAGTCCATACGCAGTATTTT. This codes for CASSLSPTSGRVHTQYF.

This clonotype was recorded at least ten times. The chain recombines TRBV20-1 with TRBJ1-1; no clear D. The CDR3 is made up of 13 amino acids. Germline-derived CDR1 and CDR2 are DFQATT and SNEGSKA (reference sequence). Trimming cost V 1 base and J 0 bases, with 6 bases left between them. CDR3 coding DNA: TGCAGTGCTAGAGGGACCCTGAACACTGAAGCTTTCTTT. Protein product: CSARGTLNTEAFF.

Ten or more counts support this clonotype. This chain links TRBV4-1 with TRBJ2-3; tentative D call: TRBD1 (5 bases). Germline CDR1 and CDR2: MGHRA and YSYEKL. V lost 4 bases and J lost 4, with 18 bases in between. CDR3 length: 16 amino acids. CDR3 sequence: CASSPPRRVGADTQYF. The CDR3 DNA follows: TGCGCCAGCAGCCCTCCTCGCAGGGTTGGGGCAGATACGCAGTATTTT.